Each of the 21 T cell receptor beta chains below was sequenced from the same sample in a study of T cells in Graves' hyperthyroidism and ophthalmopathy. Researchers took RNA transcripts and amplified the TCR beta CDR3 regions from them. The HTBI set primed first-round TCR CDR3 RT-PCR. MiXCR, applied by TCRdb to the multiplex PCR reads, yields one record per CDR3 protein. The sample has around 400,000 distinct CDR3 sequences; around a sixth are singletons. The sequencing input was blood. Source of these receptors: a woman aged 18-29 years with Graves' hyperthyroidism that later progressed to Graves' ophthalmopathy.

About this clonotype itself: It may be a read error: a sequence one base away is much more abundant. This chain links TRBV3-1 with TRBJ1-4; D is ambiguous. CDR3 length equals 14 residues. V was shortened by 0 bases and J by 7 bases, with 9 bases between the two germline ends. CDR1 and CDR2 (germline): LGHDT, YNNKEL (reference sequence). This chain's CDR3 is CASSQDFRGEKLFF. As DNA, the CDR3 is TGTGCCAGCAGCCAAGATTTCCGAGGTGAAAAACTGTTTTTT.

The sample holds a few counts of this clonotype. This rearrangement joins TRBV19 to TRBJ2-1; 16 nucleotides align to TRBD2. The CDR3 loop spans 16 amino acids. Germline V gene lookup returns CDR1 LNHDA and CDR2 SQIVND (reference sequence). Trimming cost V 6 bases and J 6 bases; bases outside gene matches: 5. The CDR3 loop is CASSGTSGRAPNEQFF. In DNA, the CDR3 is TGTGCCAGTAGCGGGACTAGCGGGAGGGCCCCCAATGAGCAGTTCTTC. Full variable domain (rest looked up from reference TRBV19 and TRBJ2-1): DGGITQSPKYLFRKEGQNVTLSCEQNLNHDAMYWYRQDPGQGLRLIYYSQIVNDFQKGDIAEGYSVSREKKESFPLTVTSAQKNPTAFYLCASSGTSGRAPNEQFFGPGTRLTVL.

This clonotype was picked up many times. The chain links TRBV7-8 to TRBJ1-5; D possibly corresponds to TRBD1 (5 bases). Germline CDR1 reads SGHVS; CDR2 reads FQNEAQ. This CDR3 has 16 residues. Trimming took 2 bases from V and 5 from J, leaving 16 bases between them. CDR3 region: CASSLLSWRDHQPQHF. As DNA, the CDR3 is TGTGCCAGCAGCTTACTGTCTTGGCGGGACCATCAGCCCCAGCATTTT.

This clonotype showed up just a few times. V is TRBV18 and J is TRBJ2-7; TRBD1 agrees at 10 bases. Germline V CDR1 and CDR2: KGHSH, LQKENI. The length of the CDR3 is 15 residues. V was clipped by 3 bases and J by 5 bases; unmatched bases: 7. This chain's CDR3 is CASSPRDRGIHEQYF. CDR3 bases: TGTGCCAGCTCACCCCGGGACAGGGGAATCCACGAGCAGTACTTC.

This clonotype was detected ten times or more. The chain couples TRBV27 to TRBJ2-7, with TRBD2 matching over 11 bases. Germline V gene sequence: CDR1 MNHEY, CDR2 SMNVEV (reference sequence). CDR3 length equals 16 residues. After removal of 6 bases from V and 2 bases from J, the junction contained 9 bases not matched to a gene. The CDR3 here is CASRSWTSGSAYEQYF. CDR3 sequence (DNA): TGTGCCAGCAGATCATGGACTAGCGGGTCTGCCTACGAGCAGTACTTC.

This clonotype was recorded at least ten times. The rearrangement uses TRBV18 and TRBJ1-5, with D uncertain. Trimming removed 1 base from V and 2 bases from J, with 9 bases in between. The CDR3 has 15 residues. Germline V gene data show CDR1 as KGHSH and CDR2 as LQKENI. The CDR3 DNA reads as TGTGCCAGCTCACCACGGGTTGATCGCAATCAGCCCCAGCATTTT. The encoded protein is CASSPRVDRNQPQHF.

CDR3 coding DNA: TGTGCCAGCAGCCCTCGGGACAGTCGATCCCATGGCTACACCTTC. It codes for CASSPRDSRSHGYTF. The chain uses TRBV5-8 and TRBJ1-2; 7 nucleotides line up with TRBD1. The germline V gene encodes CDR1 SGHTS and CDR2 YDEGEE. The CDR3 extends over 15 amino acids. Losses at the gene ends were 4 bases for V and 6 bases for J; bases not matched to a gene: 12.

The sample holds a few counts of this clonotype. The rearrangement uses TRBV4-1 and TRBJ2-5; the D gene could be TRBD1 or TRBD2 (5 bases each). The CDR3 runs 14 residues. The germline gives CDR1 MGHRA, CDR2 YSYEKL. Deletions cut 3 bases from V and 5 bases from J, with 13 bases between. The DNA for the CDR3 is TGCGCCAGCAGCCAGAGGGGACCCCCGGAGACCCAGTACTTC. The encoded protein is CASSQRGPPETQYF.

This clonotype was observed a handful of times. J is TRBJ1-4 and V is TRBV5-1; D ambiguous. Germline lookup yields CDR1 SGHRS and CDR2 YFSETQ. This CDR3 has 16 residues. Between the trimmed V and J ends, which lost 0 bases and 2 bases, there was a span of 11 bases. The CDR3 reads CASSLVFGATNEKLFF. In nucleotides, the CDR3 is TGCGCCAGCAGCTTGGTGTTCGGAGCGACTAATGAAAAACTGTTTTTT.

This clonotype was recorded at least ten times. The chain is built from TRBV6-1 and TRBJ2-7; TRBD2 matches at 9 bases. Germline V lookup: CDR1 MNHNS, CDR2 SASEGT. V dropped 2 bases and J dropped 7; count of bases not matched to a gene: 9. This CDR3 has 15 residues. CDR3 sequence reads: CASSEMAGGPKEQYF. The CDR3 DNA is TGTGCCAGCAGTGAAATGGCGGGAGGGCCGAAGGAGCAGTACTTC.

In this sample, this clonotype turned up a few times. The chain uses TRBV27 and TRBJ2-7; D uncertain. Per germline, CDR1 MNHEY and CDR2 SMNVEV (reference sequence). V shed 3 bases and J shed 6 bases, with 6 bases lying between them. This CDR3 has 11 amino acids. In DNA, the CDR3 is TGTGCCAGCAGTTTTCGAACCGAGCAGTACTTC. Protein sequence: CASSFRTEQYF.

This chain links TRBV11-1 with TRBJ1-2; TRBD1 matches at 10 bases. Germline CDR1 reads SGHAT; CDR2 reads FQDESV (reference sequence). J gave up 7 bases and V 4 bases, and 3 bases lay outside the gene matches. The CDR3 sequence is 13 residues long. CDR3 bases: TGTGCCAGCAGCTCCGGGACAGGGGTTGGCTACACCTTC. Residues: CASSSGTGVGYTF.

This clonotype was observed at least ten times. The CDR3 sequence is CSARDRRQNTEAFF. DNA of the CDR3: TGCAGTGCTAGAGACCGACGGCAGAACACTGAAGCTTTCTTT. The V gene is TRBV20-1, the J gene TRBJ1-1; D remains unclear. This CDR3 region has 14 residues. V was pared by 0 bases and J by 1 base, with 9 bases between. Germline V gene sequence: CDR1 DFQATT, CDR2 SNEGSKA (reference sequence).

This chain uses TRBV6-1 with TRBJ2-3; TRBD1 aligns across 9 bases. CDR3 size: 15 residues. Germline lookup yields CDR1 MNHNS and CDR2 SASEGT. J gave up 0 bases and V 6 bases, and 4 bases lay outside the gene matches. The CDR3 DNA sequence: TGTGCCAGCAGGCTCGACAGGGGGAGCACAGATACGCAGTATTTT. Protein sequence: CASRLDRGSTDTQYF.

This rearrangement joins TRBV28 to TRBJ2-6, with 8 bases that match TRBD2. This CDR3 has 15 residues. Germline assignment: CDR1 MDHEN and CDR2 SYDVKM. Trimming removed 7 bases from V and 2 bases from J; junction bases left unmatched: 4. For the CDR3, the DNA is TGTGCCAGCAAGTCGGGAGGGACTGGGGCCAACGTCCTGACTTTC. Encoded protein: CASKSGGTGANVLTF.

This clonotype was picked up a small number of times. This chain joins TRBV30 and TRBJ2-3; tentative D call: TRBD1 (6 bases). Deletions cut 2 bases from V and 3 bases from J, with 15 bases between. This CDR3 is 15 amino acids long. Germline values: CDR1 GTSNPN, CDR2 SVGIG (reference sequence). The CDR3 coding sequence is TGTGCCTGGAGTTCAGGGGATGGTAGTACAGATACGCAGTATTTT. It specifies CAWSSGDGSTDTQYF.

There are a few counts of this clonotype. The rearrangement joins TRBV7-9 to TRBJ1-2; D may be TRBD1 (5 bases). This CDR3 is 14 amino acids long. Per germline, CDR1 SEHNR and CDR2 FQNEAQ (reference sequence). Trimming removed 1 base from V and 5 bases from J, with 11 bases in between. The CDR3 reads CASSLEGEVYGYTF. As DNA, the CDR3 is TGTGCCAGCAGCTTAGAAGGGGAAGTATATGGCTACACCTTC.

There are many counts of this clonotype. The chain employs TRBV3-1 and TRBJ2-7, with D possibly being TRBD1 (6 bases). Trimming removed 4 bases from V and 1 base from J, with 14 bases in between. Germline V lookup: CDR1 LGHDT, CDR2 YNNKEL (reference sequence). The CDR3 runs 15 residues. In nucleotides, the CDR3 is TGTGCCAGCAGCCTTCAACCAGGGGCGTCCTACGAGCAGTACTTC. Translated, it gives CASSLQPGASYEQYF.

This clonotype came up a few times. The V and J genes are TRBV28 and TRBJ2-2; no definite D call. Per germline, CDR1 MDHEN and CDR2 SYDVKM. The CDR3 runs 13 residues. Trimming removed 10 bases at V and 6 bases at J, with 15 bases between. CDR3 sequence: CATSVAPPGELFF. The CDR3 bases are TGTGCCACCTCGGTCGCCCCCCCCGGGGAGCTGTTTTTT. Full variable domain (missing parts from reference TRBV28 and TRBJ2-2): DVKVTQSSRYLVKRTGEKVFLECVQDMDHENMFWYRQDPGLGLRLIYFSYDVKMKEKGDIPEGYSVSREKKERFSLILESASTNQTSMYLCATSVAPPGELFFGEGSRLTVL.

This clonotype occurred many times. The rearrangement uses TRBV4-2 and TRBJ1-6; D perhaps matches TRBD1 (6 bases). Trimming took 0 bases from V and 14 from J, leaving 8 bases between them. CDR3 length: 12 residues. Germline CDR1 LGHNA, CDR2 YNFKEQ. CDR3 nucleotide sequence: TGTGCCAGCAGCCAAGATTCAGGGGCCCTCCACTTT. Its protein is CASSQDSGALHF.

This clonotype was picked up a small number of times. The chain links TRBV30 to TRBJ1-1; D perhaps matches TRBD1 (5 bases). V lost 0 bases to trimming and J lost 0 bases, with 11 bases between them. Germline-derived CDR1 and CDR2 are GTSNPN and SVGIG (reference sequence). The CDR3 is 15 residues long. CDR3 residues: CAWSVWSGLNTEAFF. CDR3 nucleotide sequence: TGTGCCTGGAGTGTTTGGTCAGGGTTGAACACTGAAGCTTTCTTT.